Listed below are T cell receptor beta chains from one sample, sequenced in a study of response to subunit inactivated influenza vaccine. TCRdb called the RT-PCR reads again in MiXCR, with one record for every CDR3 protein. The table includes hundreds of thousands of distinct CDR3 sequences, approximately 17% detected once. Here the sequenced sample was PBMCs from blood, taken around 5 days after vaccination. The origin of the receptors is a man aged 50 to 60 who received an inactivated influenza vaccine. Each CDR3 is given without its conserved first and last residue.

j_call v_call cdr3_aa
TRBJ2-7 TRBV28 ASSLTSPAYEQY
TRBJ1-4 TRBV5-1 ASSKTGEEKLF
TRBJ2-2 TRBV5-1 ASSGDRDFSTGELF
TRBJ2-4 TRBV4-2 ASSQESAGNIQY
TRBJ2-3 TRBV29-1 SVDRLPGDTQY
TRBJ1-2 TRBV29-1 SVEIGTGDYGYT
TRBJ2-5 TRBV7-8 ASSLLAGKVQETQY
TRBJ2-2 TRBV7-9 ASSLGPGLAITGELF
TRBJ2-3 TRBV18 ASSPRGPPTDTQY
TRBJ1-2 TRBV12-3/TRBV12-4 ASSSTGVLYGYT
TRBJ1-2 TRBV12-3/TRBV12-4 ASSFHGPGLNYGYT
TRBJ2-5 TRBV7-6 ASSLELGGWQETQY
TRBJ2-7 TRBV7-2 ASSLWAGAGEQY
TRBJ1-1 TRBV6-1 ASSEVGYMNTEAF
TRBJ2-7 TRBV7-2 ASSLGGERGPYEQY
TRBJ2-7 TRBV28 ASSQGQSHEQY
TRBJ2-4 TRBV11-2 ASSARTGAPVAKNIQY
TRBJ2-7 TRBV4-3 ASSRVLAGDTYEQY
TRBJ2-3 TRBV14 ASSQDFYGRLTDTQY
TRBJ2-1 TRBV4-3 ASSQDPNSATEQF
TRBJ2-5 TRBV12-3/TRBV12-4 ASSLLQGSETQY
TRBJ1-1 TRBV7-3 ASSLNGDSEAF
TRBJ2-7 TRBV29-1 SVSLRDRGGYEQY
TRBJ1-1 TRBV29-1 SVEDLGSLPPEAF
TRBJ2-2 TRBV12-3/TRBV12-4 ASSTRGQGAIGELF
TRBJ1-2 TRBV7-8 ASSLAGGTNYGYT
TRBJ2-7 TRBV7-4 ASSSNRVSYEQY
TRBJ2-7 TRBV27 ASSLSANFYEQY
TRBJ1-5 TRBV20-1 SASDRVYQPQH
TRBJ2-1 TRBV24-1 ATSAQRGGLDEQF
TRBJ2-1 TRBV6-1 ASSAGGSGRNGNEQF
TRBJ1-6 TRBV29-1 SARQGNSPLH
TRBJ1-1 TRBV12-3/TRBV12-4 ASSRLGGQLNTEAF
TRBJ1-1 TRBV12-3/TRBV12-4 ASSLYLSGTEAF
TRBJ2-3 TRBV4-1 ASSQEPLSGFVTDTQY
TRBJ2-2 TRBV6-1 ASSRTRAGELF
TRBJ1-2 TRBV7-9 ASSLQGLLYGYT
TRBJ2-1 TRBV29-1 SVEDSVYNEQF
TRBJ2-5 TRBV9 ASSVQGGLGETQY
TRBJ1-5 TRBV28 ASSFVASNQPQH
TRBJ2-7 TRBV24-1 ATSDRAGEQY
TRBJ2-5 TRBV15 ATRDNLKQETQY
TRBJ1-2 TRBV29-1 SVVRTLSYGYT
TRBJ1-1 TRBV29-1 SVEEGTAITEAF
TRBJ1-2 TRBV4-3 ASSQDPAGVYGYT
TRBJ2-7 TRBV28 ASSLSGPEQY
TRBJ2-7 TRBV21-1 ASSKGGGVAGAYEQY
TRBJ1-5 TRBV5-1 ASSQGNSGQPQH
TRBJ2-1 TRBV20-1 SASEVGTPGDNEQF
TRBJ1-1 TRBV20-1 SAVHRGGTEAF
TRBJ1-6 TRBV7-8 ASSTATYNSPLH
TRBJ2-7 TRBV10-3 AISGSEGQLTYEQY
TRBJ2-5 TRBV7-8 ASSFVTSGSQETQY
TRBJ2-1 TRBV4-3 ASSSEDSSYNEQF
TRBJ2-3 TRBV24-1 ATSGLDHLTDTQY